This entry lists 17 T cell receptor beta chains sequenced from one sample in a study of T cell responses to AZD1222 COVID-19 vaccine. Clones were read by immunoSEQ multiplex PCR, and TCRdb kept only the in-frame ones, dropping some. The sample lists about 140,000 clones, more than 85% occurring once. The sequenced sample was peripheral blood, obtained 28 days after the second AZD1222 dose. All receptors come from an adult who received the AZD1222 COVID-19 vaccine.

V is TRBV7-2 and J is TRBJ2-7; TRBD2 matches 8 bases. The CDR3 length is 15 residues. After removal of 1 base from V and 4 bases from J, the junction contained 6 bases not matched to a gene. Looked up from germline, CDR1 is SGHTA and CDR2 is FQGNSA. CDR3 coding DNA: TGTGCCAGCAGCTTAGGCCCACTAGCGGCATACGAGCAGTACTTC. It translates to CASSLGPLAAYEQYF.

The chain employs TRBV28 and TRBJ2-3, with D perhaps given as TRBD1 or TRBD2 (5 bases each). There are 16 residues in the CDR3. Germline CDR1 reads MDHEN; CDR2 reads SYDVKM. The V and J ends lost 1 base and 5 bases respectively, with 16 bases between them. This chain's CDR3 is CASSLLGPTIGDTQYF. CDR3 DNA sequence: TGTGCCAGCAGTTTATTGGGACCCACAATAGGAGATACGCAGTATTTT.

The V gene is TRBV27, the J gene TRBJ2-7, with unresolved D. Trimming took 2 bases from V and 3 from J, leaving 14 bases between them. This CDR3 region has 15 residues. Germline CDR1 reads MNHEY; CDR2 reads SMNVEV (reference sequence). The CDR3 nucleotides are TGTGCCAGCAGTTTAAATTACGGGCGGAACTACGAGCAGTACTTC. Protein product: CASSLNYGRNYEQYF.

V gene TRBV6-5 combines with J gene TRBJ2-1; 12 nucleotides match TRBD2. V lost 6 bases and J lost 7; bases outside the gene matches: 7. In germline, CDR1 is MNHEY, CDR2 SVGAGI. CDR3 length: 15 residues. As DNA, the CDR3 is TGTGCCAGCAGCCGGACTAGCGGGATGGGGAATGAGCAGTTCTTC. Its translation is CASSRTSGMGNEQFF.

This clone was observed a single time. The chain is built from TRBV4-3 and TRBJ2-7; D not resolved. Per germline, CDR1 LGHNA and CDR2 YSLEER. Between the trimmed V and J ends, which lost 1 base and 5 bases, there was a span of 9 bases. CDR3 length: 13 amino acids. CDR3 sequence (DNA): TGCGCCAGCAGCCAAGTCCTAGGGCACGAGCAGTACTTC. Protein: CASSQVLGHEQYF.

The chain recombines TRBV15 with TRBJ2-1; 9 nucleotides agree with TRBD2. The ends lost 2 bases at V and 4 bases at J; junction bases unmatched: 6. The V gene's germline CDR1 is LNHNV and CDR2 YYDKDF (reference sequence). The CDR3 is 16 amino acids. The CDR3 DNA is TGTGCCACCAGCAGACCCGGGACTAGCCGTTACAATGAGCAGTTCTTC. Protein product: CATSRPGTSRYNEQFF.

The rearrangement joins TRBV6-1 to TRBJ1-5; the D gene is possibly TRBD1 (5 bases). Germline V gene sequence: CDR1 MNHNS, CDR2 SASEGT. The germline V and J ends were trimmed by 2 bases and 3 bases, with 11 bases remaining between them. This CDR3 has 15 residues. The CDR3 loop is CASSEWGRDNQPQHF. In nucleotides, the CDR3 is TGTGCCAGCAGTGAATGGGGGAGGGACAATCAGCCCCAGCATTTT.

The chain is built from TRBV5-1 and TRBJ2-3; the D call may be TRBD1 or TRBD2 (6 bases each). The V gene lost 2 bases and the J gene lost 5 bases, with 12 bases spanning the gap. This CDR3 comprises 14 residues. Germline loops: CDR1 SGHRS, CDR2 YFSETQ. The CDR3 nucleotides are TGCGCCAGCAGCTTAGGAGGGGGGAAAGATACGCAGTATTTT. This translates into CASSLGGGKDTQYF.

The chain carries TRBV5-1 and TRBJ1-4; D ambiguous. The CDR3 extends over 16 amino acids. V gave up 0 bases and J gave up 0 bases, with 9 bases separating them. Germline values: CDR1 SGHRS, CDR2 YFSETQ. The CDR3 reads CASSLGILATNEKLFF. DNA of the CDR3: TGCGCCAGCAGCTTGGGGATTCTTGCAACTAATGAAAAACTGTTTTTT.

V gene TRBV5-4 combines with J gene TRBJ2-5; 7 nucleotides match TRBD1. The V gene end was trimmed by 5 bases and the J gene end by 5 bases; junction bases not matched to a gene: 12. Germline lookup yields CDR1 SGHNT and CDR2 YYREEE (reference sequence). The CDR3 loop spans 15 amino acids. The DNA of the CDR3 is TGTGCCAGCAGTAAGGGCGGCGACAGGGCTGAGACCCAGTACTTC. It codes for CASSKGGDRAETQYF.

The chain recombines TRBV7-3 with TRBJ1-1, with TRBD1 matching over 7 bases. V lost 5 bases and J lost 1; bases outside the gene matches: 7. Germline lookup yields CDR1 SGHTA and CDR2 FQGTGA. This CDR3 has 15 residues. The CDR3 nucleotides are TGTGCCAGCAGCCCTACAGGGACAGCGAACACTGAAGCTTTCTTT. Encoded protein: CASSPTGTANTEAFF. The complete variable domain, with remaining parts taken from reference TRBV7-3 and TRBJ1-1, reads GAGVSQTPSNKVTEKGKYVELRCDPISGHTALYWYRQSLGQGPEFLIYFQGTGAADDSGLPNDRFFAVRPEGSVSTLKIQRTERGDSAVYLCASSPTGTANTEAFFGQGTRLTVV.

This chain connects TRBV2 to TRBJ2-1; possible D gene TRBD1, 5 bases. Deletions cut 6 bases from V and 3 bases from J, with 6 bases between. The length of the CDR3 is 12 residues. The germline gives CDR1 SNHLY, CDR2 FYNNEI. The CDR3: CASSDSYNEQFF. As DNA, the CDR3 is TGTGCCAGCAGCGACAGCTACAATGAGCAGTTCTTC.

The chain links TRBV28 to TRBJ1-1; D is perhaps TRBD1 (5 bases). Germline assignment: CDR1 MDHEN and CDR2 SYDVKM. The CDR3 extends over 11 amino acids. Trimming removed 8 bases at V and 3 bases at J, with 7 bases between. CDR3 DNA sequence: TGTGCCAGCGCGGGGGACACTGAAGCTTTCTTT. Residues: CASAGDTEAFF.

In DNA, the CDR3 is TGTGCCAGCAGTGATAGCGGGAGAGTATACGAGCAGTACTTC. Translation: CASSDSGRVYEQYF. The rearrangement links TRBV2 to TRBJ2-7; TRBD2 matches at 9 bases. The CDR3 loop spans 14 amino acids. The trim removed 3 bases at V and 4 bases at J, leaving 4 bases unmatched. The germline gives CDR1 SNHLY, CDR2 FYNNEI.

The chain joins TRBV4-1 to TRBJ2-5; TRBD1 agrees at 8 bases. Germline CDR1 MGHRA, CDR2 YSYEKL. V was pared by 5 bases and J by 3 bases, with 8 bases of the junction left unmatched. The CDR3 runs 15 residues. For the CDR3, the DNA is TGCGCCAGCAGCTCACCCGGGACAGGAAAAGAGACCCAGTACTTC. Translating it yields CASSSPGTGKETQYF.

This chain links TRBV24-1 with TRBJ2-1; 7 nucleotides align to TRBD2. Germline V gives CDR1 KGHDR, CDR2 SFDVKD. This CDR3 spans 17 amino acids. J gave up 0 bases and V 6 bases, and 10 bases lay outside the gene matches. CDR3 loop: CATSRRSGGLSYNEQFF. As DNA, the CDR3 is TGTGCCACCAGTCGAAGATCGGGAGGACTCTCCTACAATGAGCAGTTCTTC.

This chain links TRBV27 with TRBJ2-1; D remains unclear. There are 13 residues in the CDR3. Trimming left V 2 bases short and J 4 bases short, with 6 bases between. The germline V gene encodes CDR1 MNHEY and CDR2 SMNVEV (reference sequence). CDR3 in amino acids: CASSLNLYNEQFF. The CDR3, as DNA: TGTGCCAGCAGTTTAAACCTTTACAATGAGCAGTTCTTC.